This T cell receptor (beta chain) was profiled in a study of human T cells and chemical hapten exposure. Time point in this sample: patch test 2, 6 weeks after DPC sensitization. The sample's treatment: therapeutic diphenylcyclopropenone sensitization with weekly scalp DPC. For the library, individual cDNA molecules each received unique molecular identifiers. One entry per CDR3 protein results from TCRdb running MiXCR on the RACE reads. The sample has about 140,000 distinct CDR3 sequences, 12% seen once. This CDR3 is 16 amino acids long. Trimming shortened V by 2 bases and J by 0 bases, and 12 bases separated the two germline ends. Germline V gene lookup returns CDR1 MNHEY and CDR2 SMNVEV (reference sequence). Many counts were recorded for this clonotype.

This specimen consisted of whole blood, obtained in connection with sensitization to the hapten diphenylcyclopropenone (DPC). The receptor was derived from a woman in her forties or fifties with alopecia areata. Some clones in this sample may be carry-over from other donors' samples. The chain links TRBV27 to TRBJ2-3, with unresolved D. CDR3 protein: CASSLRLSRSTDTQYF. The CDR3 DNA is TGTGCCAGCAGTTTAAGGCTCTCGCGTAGCACAGATACGCAGTATTTT.